This T cell receptor (beta chain) was recorded in a study of OX40 agonist ivuxolimab in advanced cancers. At the level of the study: The patients received agonistic anti-OX40 (CD134) antibody ivuxolimab. Ivuxolimab was administered intravenously to patients at 0.01 to 10 mg/kg every 2 weeks. Overall study findings and caveats: Relative to CD4+, CD8+ T cells held more expanded clones on average.

No patient had autoimmune disease or received systemic immunosuppression. CDR1 and CDR2 from the germline V gene are SGHNT and YYREEE (reference sequence). The CDR3 has 14 amino acids. Deletions cut 4 bases from V and 1 base from J, with 9 bases between. Here immunoSEQ multiplex PCR was the method, and the copy in TCRdb shows in-frame clones only, minus some. The sample comprises about 150,000 clones, roughly 91% of which are singletons, and 0.9% to 1.2% rests with the top ten. On this clone: Its antigen remains unidentified.

The genes are TRBV5-4 and TRBJ1-5; D remains ambiguous. Here the sequenced sample was CD4+ or CD8+ T cells sorted from blood, taken in a trial of the OX40 agonist ivuxolimab. This receptor was identified in an adult with an advanced solid tumor such as melanoma, head and neck, liver or kidney cancer. The CDR3 reads CASSVYNSNQPQHF. The CDR3 nucleotides read TGTGCCAGCAGCGTCTACAACAGCAATCAGCCCCAGCATTTT.